A single sample gave rise to the 21 T cell receptor beta chains below, sequenced in a study of T-cell memory formation after mild COVID-19 (dated by TCRdb to about 2021). Libraries were built with 5' RACE. The instrument given in TCRdb is Illumina NovaSeq 6000. TCRdb cleaned the public reads at Q25 with fastp, built clones with MiXCR and kept in-frame beta chains. Rows with a matching CDR3 protein are joined into one entry that keeps the most common DNA and genes. The sample includes about 350,000 distinct CDR3 sequences, with about 13% observed a single time. The ten most abundant clones make up 22% of the sample. Sequencing was performed on PBMCs or a T cell subset sorted from them (not recorded which). These receptors all stem from a man between 18 and 35 years old who had mild COVID-19 (a few samples of this study predate the infection). The sample titles of this study are shuffled in the database, so cell type and time point are left out; the donor was told from shared clones.

The V gene is TRBV5-1, the J gene TRBJ2-1; 7 bases match TRBD1. The CDR3 is made up of 14 amino acids. V was pared by 5 bases and J by 8 bases, with 10 bases of the junction left unmatched. Germline loops: CDR1 SGHRS, CDR2 YFSETQ. The CDR3 region has the DNA TGCGCCAGCAGAGCGCTGACAGGGCGTCATGAGCAGTTCTTC. It is translated as CASRALTGRHEQFF.

This clonotype has just a few counts. The J gene is TRBJ2-7, the V gene TRBV27; D not resolved. The CDR3 covers 11 residues. V was cut by 4 bases and J by 7 bases, with 8 bases left in between. Germline V lookup: CDR1 MNHEY, CDR2 SMNVEV (reference sequence). The CDR3 region is CASSSLGEQYF. The DNA of the CDR3 is TGTGCCAGCAGTTCCCTCGGAGAGCAGTACTTC.

The V and J genes are TRBV12-3 or TRBV12-4 and TRBJ2-7; the D gene is possibly TRBD2 (5 bases). CDR3 size: 13 residues. V was cut by 6 bases and J by 3 bases, with 12 bases left in between. This chain's CDR3 is CASRDRTDYEQYF. The CDR3, as DNA: TGTGCCAGCAGGGATCGGACTGACTACGAGCAGTACTTC.

In this sample, this clonotype turned up many times. The chain employs TRBV5-1 and TRBJ1-1; D is unresolved. The CDR3 has 12 amino acids. V shed 4 bases and J shed 3 bases, with 7 bases lying between them. Germline V gene sequence: CDR1 SGHRS, CDR2 YFSETQ. CDR3 nucleotides: TGCGCCAGCAGCGAAAGGGACACTGAAGCTTTCTTT. Translated: CASSERDTEAFF.

The CDR3 DNA follows: TGTGCCAGCAGCGAGTTTCAGGGGGATGAAAAACTGTTTTTT. This codes for CASSEFQGDEKLFF. The J gene is TRBJ1-4, the V gene TRBV11-2; 7 bases line up with TRBD1. There are 14 residues in the CDR3. The V gene's germline CDR1 is SGHAT and CDR2 FQNNGV. V lost 5 bases and J lost 6; bases outside the gene matches: 6.

This clonotype was seen only a few times. V gene TRBV6-1 combines with J gene TRBJ2-3; no clear D gene. Germline values: CDR1 MNHNS, CDR2 SASEGT. The CDR3 runs to 14 residues. V lost 6 bases, J lost 0 bases, and 10 bases lay in between. This CDR3 reads CASRNPDSTDTQYF. CDR3 sequence (DNA): TGTGCCAGCAGGAACCCGGACAGCACAGATACGCAGTATTTT.

This chain uses TRBV5-1 with TRBJ2-3; 10 positions agree with TRBD2. J lost 2 bases, V lost 5 bases, and 8 bases had no gene match. CDR3 length: 16 amino acids. Germline V gives CDR1 SGHRS, CDR2 YFSETQ. CDR3 in amino acids: CASRDHSGGATDTQYF. The CDR3 coding sequence is TGCGCCAGCAGGGATCACAGCGGGGGGGCCACAGATACGCAGTATTTT.

The chain uses TRBV3-1 and TRBJ1-5; D remains unclear. Trimming left V 4 bases short and J 5 bases short, with 12 bases between. The CDR3 spans 14 residues. CDR1 and CDR2 (germline): LGHDT, YNNKEL (reference sequence). The CDR3 loop reads CASSRLGGDQPQHF. CDR3 in DNA: TGTGCCAGCAGCCGCCTCGGCGGCGATCAGCCCCAGCATTTT. The complete variable domain, with remaining parts taken from reference TRBV3-1 and TRBJ1-5, reads DTAVSQTPKYLVTQMGNDKSIKCEQNLGHDTMYWYKQDSKKFLKIMFSYNNKELIINETVPNRFSPKSPDKAHLNLHINSLELGDSAVYFCASSRLGGDQPQHFGDGTRLSIL.

The CDR3 is CASSLRGGAWRETQYF. The CDR3 DNA follows: TGTGCCAGCAGCTTACGAGGGGGGGCCTGGCGGGAGACCCAGTACTTC. The chain recombines TRBV7-3 with TRBJ2-5, with D possibly being TRBD2 (7 bases). CDR1 SGHTA and CDR2 FQGTGA come from the germline V gene. This CDR3 has 16 amino acids. Trimming pared 2 bases from V and 5 bases from J, leaving 18 bases between.

The chain employs TRBV7-3 and TRBJ2-7, with 9 bases fitting TRBD1. The germline V gene encodes CDR1 SGHTA and CDR2 FQGTGA. The CDR3 consists of 14 residues. The V and J ends lost 7 bases and 5 bases, in that order; junction bases with no gene match: 9. CDR3 DNA: TGTGCCAGCAAACCCGGGACAGGGAATGACGAGCAGTACTTC. This sequence encodes CASKPGTGNDEQYF.

The gene calls are TRBV29-1 and TRBJ2-4; D is ambiguous. Germline V gives CDR1 SQVTM, CDR2 ANQGSEA. Trimming stripped 6 bases from V and 5 bases from J, with 14 bases between. CDR3 length equals 13 residues. The CDR3, as DNA: TGCAGCGTCTCGGCATTAAGCGAAAACATTCAGTACTTC. Its protein is CSVSALSENIQYF.

In this sample, this clonotype turned up a few times. The J gene is TRBJ2-5, the V gene TRBV9; a possible D gene is TRBD1 (6 bases). V lost 2 bases, J lost 5 bases, and 10 bases lay in between. This CDR3 has 13 amino acids. CDR1 is SGDLS, CDR2 YYNGEE, per germline. The CDR3 nucleotides are TGTGCCAGCAGCGTGCAGGGGTGGGAGACCCAGTACTTC. It yields the protein CASSVQGWETQYF.

The chain employs TRBV12-3 or TRBV12-4 and TRBJ2-2; possible D gene TRBD2, 7 bases. V was cut by 7 bases and J by 5 bases, with 20 bases left in between. This CDR3 is built from 16 residues. This CDR3 reads CASTVGGGRVTGELFF. In DNA form, the CDR3 reads TGTGCCAGCACCGTAGGGGGGGGTCGTGTGACCGGGGAGCTGTTTTTT.

This clonotype was detected ten times or more. The chain carries TRBV7-8 and TRBJ2-3; D unresolved. Germline CDR1 reads SGHVS; CDR2 reads FQNEAQ. With 5 bases removed from V and 7 bases from J, the gap between germline ends came to 22 bases. The CDR3 sequence is 16 residues long. CDR3 in DNA: TGTGCCAGCAGCCCCGACCGGTCGGCGATTGCATATACGCAGTATTTT. Amino acid sequence: CASSPDRSAIAYTQYF.

This clonotype was counted ten times or more. This chain connects TRBV2 to TRBJ2-7, with a weak D call TRBD2 (7 bases). This CDR3 has 13 residues. Between the trimmed V and J ends, which lost 4 bases and 2 bases, there was a span of 9 bases. Per the germline V gene, CDR1 is SNHLY and CDR2 is FYNNEI. CDR3 in amino acids: CASSGGGPYEQYF. The CDR3, as DNA: TGTGCCAGCAGTGGGGGGGGCCCCTACGAGCAGTACTTC.

This clonotype was detected a few times. The chain has TRBV29-1 and TRBJ2-5, with TRBD2 identical over 9 bases. This CDR3 is 12 amino acids long. CDR1 is SQVTM and CDR2 is ANQGSEA in the germline V gene. V was clipped by 4 bases and J by 8 bases; unmatched bases: 5. Here the CDR3 DNA reads TGCAGCGTTGCTAGCGGGGTAGATACCCAGTACTTC. This codes for CSVASGVDTQYF.

J is TRBJ2-2 and V is TRBV7-3; 9 bases fit TRBD1. The CDR3 loop spans 14 amino acids. Germline CDR1 and CDR2: SGHTA and FQGTGA. V lost 5 bases, J lost 4 bases, and 2 bases stayed unmatched. The CDR3 DNA reads as TGTGCCAGCAGCCGACAGGGGGGCACCGGGGAGCTGTTTTTT. This sequence encodes CASSRQGGTGELFF.

This clonotype was picked up a small number of times. The J gene is TRBJ1-1, the V gene TRBV15; D possibly corresponds to TRBD1 (5 bases). Deletions cut 3 bases from V and 1 base from J, with 9 bases between. Germline-derived CDR1 and CDR2 are LNHNV and YYDKDF (reference sequence). CDR3 length: 14 amino acids. The CDR3 nucleotides are TGTGCCACCAGCAGCCGGGACGGGAACACTGAAGCTTTCTTT. Protein sequence: CATSSRDGNTEAFF.

This clonotype has only a few counts. This sequence joins TRBV27 and TRBJ1-5; 9 bases align to TRBD1. The V and J ends lost 6 bases and 6 bases, in that order; junction bases with no gene match: 12. The CDR3 is 16 amino acids. CDR1 is MNHEY, CDR2 SMNVEV, per germline (reference sequence). The CDR3 DNA sequence: TGTGCCAGCAGAACCTCCGGGACAGGGTCGGTTCAGCCCCAGCATTTT. Residues: CASRTSGTGSVQPQHF.

V usage is TRBV12-3 or TRBV12-4 and J usage is TRBJ2-4; D remains ambiguous. V lost 2 bases and J lost 7, with 15 bases in between. This CDR3 spans 15 amino acids. The CDR3 here is CASSLFWQVDNIQYF. CDR3 nucleotides: TGTGCCAGCAGTTTATTCTGGCAGGTTGATAACATTCAGTACTTC.

The chain employs TRBV10-3 and TRBJ2-5; 8 bases line up with TRBD1. This CDR3 comprises 17 residues. Germline loops: CDR1 ENHRY, CDR2 SYGVKD. V shed 1 base, J shed 1 base, and the junction held 8 bases outside the gene matches. The CDR3 DNA reads as TGTGCCATCAGTGAGTTGCAGGGGGCAATCCTCCAAGAGACCCAGTACTTC. Translating it yields CAISELQGAILQETQYF.